The rows below give T cell receptor beta chains drawn from one sample of a study of cytomegalovirus exposure and HLA in healthy donors. The assay was immunoSEQ multiplex PCR, and TCRdb's table has in-frame clones only and misses some. This table has 170,000 or so clones, 80% to 85% appearing once. Sequencing was performed on PBMCs. These receptors were obtained from a man in his late teens or twenties in good health and CMV-seronegative. CDR3s include the opening cysteine and the closing phenylalanine or tryptophan. The D gene is left open where the match is weak. Some rows mark clone size as missing; the rest say once, few, many or name a class of expanded clone.

clone_size	j_call	d_call	v_call	cdr3_length	cdr3_aa	cdr3_nt
-	TRBJ2-1	TRBD2	TRBV15	16	CATSKVAGGAYNEQFF	TGTGCCACCAGCAAAGTAGCGGGGGGGGCCTACAATGAGCAGTTCTTC
-	TRBJ1-1	-	TRBV5-5	17	CASSFSGESLRWTEAFF	TGTGCCAGCAGCTTCTCCGGGGAGTCTTTACGGTGGACTGAAGCTTTCTTT
-	TRBJ1-2	-	TRBV5-1	13	CASRGGNDYGYTF	TGCGCCAGTCGGGGGGGGAACGACTATGGCTACACCTTC
-	TRBJ1-2	-	TRBV28	12	CASSHLGGGYTF	TGTGCCAGCAGTCACCTAGGGGGTGGCTACACCTTC
-	TRBJ2-7	TRBD1	TRBV18	16	CASSPTGTASSYEQYF	TGTGCCAGCTCACCGACAGGGACAGCTAGCTCCTACGAGCAGTACTTC
-	TRBJ2-7	TRBD1	TRBV28	16	CASTPGSVTGGYEQYF	TGTGCCAGCACCCCTGGGTCTGTGACAGGGGGTTACGAGCAGTACTTC
once	TRBJ2-1	TRBD2	TRBV7-3	14	CASSSLAGVAEQFF	TGTGCCAGCAGCTCCCTAGCGGGGGTCGCTGAGCAGTTCTTC
-	TRBJ2-4	-	TRBV2	15	CASSGGGLAKNIQYF	TGTGCCAGCAGTGGGGGAGGACTAGCCAAAAACATTCAGTACTTC
-	TRBJ2-3	-	TRBV7-3	19	CASSLNPQQVGRKTDTQYF	TGTGCCAGCAGCTTAAACCCCCAGCAGGTCGGTAGGAAGACAGATACGCAGTATTTT
-	TRBJ1-5	TRBD1	TRBV19	20	CASSMALGQGALYSNQPQHF	TGTGCCAGTAGTATGGCGTTGGGACAGGGGGCTCTCTATAGCAATCAGCCCCAGCATTTT
-	TRBJ2-7	-	TRBV6-5	14	CPYSPARILYEQYF	TGTCCTTACAGTCCGGCCAGAATTCTGTACGAGCAGTACTTC
-	TRBJ2-1	-	TRBV4-1	15	CASSQLVRSYNEQFF	TGCGCCAGCAGCCAACTCGTTCGCTCCTACAATGAGCAGTTCTTC
-	TRBJ2-3	TRBD2	TRBV9	18	CASSVGGLAGGRVNTQYF	TGTGCCAGCAGCGTAGGGGGACTAGCGGGGGGGCGGGTTAATACGCAGTATTTT
-	TRBJ1-2	-	TRBV7-9	15	CASSLRQENNYGYTF	TGTGCCAGCAGCTTACGACAGGAGAATAACTATGGCTACACCTTC
-	TRBJ1-1	-	TRBV7-8	17	CASSLDKQVPRSTEAFF	TGTGCCAGCAGCTTAGATAAACAGGTCCCACGGAGCACTGAAGCTTTCTTT
-	TRBJ1-2	-	TRBV5-1	17	CASSMVVTARAFYGYTF	TGCGCCAGCAGCATGGTAGTGACGGCCAGGGCGTTCTATGGCTACACCTTC
-	TRBJ2-7	TRBD2	TRBV6-1	15	CASSDGIAGSYEQYF	TGTGCCAGCAGTGACGGGATAGCGGGGTCCTACGAGCAGTACTTC
-	TRBJ2-7	TRBD1	TRBV9	12	CASSDNRGQKYF	TGTGCCAGCAGCGACAACAGGGGGCAGAAGTACTTC
-	TRBJ2-7	TRBD2	TRBV11-1	16	CASSRAASGLLYEQYF	TGTGCCAGCAGCCGAGCGGCTAGCGGGTTGTTATACGAGCAGTACTTC
-	TRBJ1-2	-	TRBV6-4	13	CASSDGPDRTYTF	TGTGCCAGCAGCGATGGGCCCGACCGAACTTACACCTTC
-	TRBJ2-1	-	TRBV4-3	15	CASSQEGQGWREQFF	TGCGCCAGCAGCCAAGAGGGGCAGGGTTGGCGTGAGCAGTTCTTC
-	TRBJ2-5	-	TRBV7-2	11	CASSPKETQYF	TGTGCCAGCAGCCCAAAAGAGACCCAGTACTTC
-	TRBJ1-1	TRBD1	TRBV10-3	13	CATEGQQNTEAFF	TGTGCCACCGAGGGACAGCAGAACACTGAAGCTTTCTTT
-	TRBJ2-3	-	TRBV28	15	CASSLGVRASDTQYF	TGTGCCAGCAGTTTAGGGGTCAGGGCTTCAGATACGCAGTATTTT
-	TRBJ1-1	-	TRBV4-1	12	CASSVQGFEAFF	TGCGCCAGCAGCGTACAGGGTTTCGAAGCTTTCTTT
-	TRBJ2-7	-	TRBV28	14	CASSLTDIDYEQYF	TGTGCCAGCAGTTTAACCGACATCGACTACGAGCAGTACTTC
-	TRBJ2-3	TRBD2	TRBV27	14	CASSIAGGTDTQYF	TGTGCCAGCAGTATTGCGGGGGGCACAGATACGCAGTATTTT
-	TRBJ2-2	TRBD2	TRBV28	13	CASGRVDTGELFF	TGTGCCAGCGGGAGGGTGGACACCGGGGAGCTGTTTTTT
-	TRBJ2-3	TRBD2	TRBV9	16	CASSVETSGTTDTQYF	TGTGCCAGCAGCGTAGAAACTAGCGGGACCACAGATACGCAGTATTTT
-	TRBJ2-2	-	TRBV11-3	14	CASSSSWGREELFF	TGTGCCAGCAGCTCCTCCTGGGGCAGGGAGGAGCTGTTTTTT
-	TRBJ2-7	TRBD2	TRBV7-8	15	CASSQAGRGGKEQYF	TGTGCCAGCAGTCAAGCGGGGCGGGGAGGTAAGGAGCAGTACTTC
-	TRBJ1-2	-	TRBV6-6	13	CASSRTGSYGYTF	TGTGCCAGCAGCCGCACAGGGTCCTATGGCTACACCTTC
-	TRBJ1-2	-	TRBV7-2	14	CASSLGTTNYGYTF	TGTGCCAGCAGCTTAGGGACAACTAACTATGGCTACACCTTC
-	TRBJ2-7	TRBD2	TRBV11-3	15	CASSLGGTLAYEQYF	TGTGCCAGCAGCTTGGGGGGGACGCTAGCCTACGAGCAGTACTTC
-	TRBJ1-1	TRBD1	TRBV11-2	14	CASSPRGRDREAFF	TGTGCCAGCAGCCCTAGGGGCCGGGACAGAGAAGCTTTCTTT
-	TRBJ2-7	-	TRBV19	14	CASSIRPGAYEQYF	TGTGCCAGTAGTATACGTCCAGGGGCCTACGAGCAGTACTTC
-	TRBJ1-1	-	TRBV5-4	14	CASSDRPAGTEAFF	TGTGCCAGCAGCGATAGGCCGGCGGGTACTGAAGCTTTCTTT
-	TRBJ1-1	-	TRBV27	14	CASTSGFMNTEAFF	TGTGCCAGCACCAGCGGGTTTATGAACACTGAAGCTTTCTTT
-	TRBJ2-1	-	TRBV28	16	CASRPTGRRTYNEQFF	TGTGCCAGCAGGCCCACGGGGAGGAGGACCTACAATGAGCAGTTCTTC
few	TRBJ2-3	-	TRBV27	13	CASQRRGTDTQYF	TGTGCCAGCCAGCGGAGGGGCACAGATACGCAGTATTTT
-	TRBJ1-4	-	TRBV2	14	CASSDGGGGEKLFF	TGTGCCAGCAGCGACGGCGGGGGTGGAGAAAAACTGTTTTTT
-	TRBJ2-3	TRBD1	TRBV7-3	14	CASSIGQGAKAQYF	TGTGCCAGCAGCATCGGACAGGGGGCGAAGGCGCAGTATTTT
-	TRBJ2-7	-	TRBV7-2	14	CASSLNPQGSEQYF	TGTGCCAGCAGCTTAAATCCGCAGGGTTCCGAGCAGTACTTC
once	TRBJ1-4	-	TRBV15	13	CATSRDFGFPLFF	TGTGCCACCAGCAGAGATTTTGGCTTTCCTCTGTTTTTT
-	TRBJ2-3	-	TRBV2	13	CASSEFQGGTQYF	TGTGCCAGCAGTGAATTCCAAGGGGGTACGCAGTATTTT
-	TRBJ2-2	-	TRBV7-9	15	CASSPTRGLAGELFF	TGTGCCAGCAGCCCAACGCGGGGTTTAGCCGGGGAGCTGTTTTTT
-	TRBJ1-1	-	TRBV29-1	14	CSVEGQEGFTEAFF	TGCAGCGTTGAAGGGCAGGAAGGTTTCACTGAAGCTTTCTTT
-	TRBJ2-7	TRBD2	TRBV27	15	CASSLLAGVGYEQYF	TGTGCCAGCAGTTTATTAGCGGGGGTAGGATACGAGCAGTACTTC
-	TRBJ2-1	-	TRBV10-3	12	CAISELDGKQFF	TGTGCCATCAGTGAGTTGGACGGGAAGCAGTTCTTC
-	TRBJ2-7	TRBD1	TRBV10-3	15	CAISGGDRSSYEQYF	TGTGCCATCAGTGGAGGGGACAGGTCTTCCTACGAGCAGTACTTC
few	TRBJ2-2	TRBD2	TRBV6-6	14	CATGTSGDTGELFF	TGTGCCACCGGAACTAGCGGGGACACCGGGGAGCTGTTTTTT
-	TRBJ1-1	TRBD1	TRBV5-1	16	CASSSQGDSRNTEAFF	TGCGCCAGCAGCTCACAGGGGGATTCCCGGAACACTGAAGCTTTCTTT
-	TRBJ2-4	-	TRBV28	19	CASSLSGRGRHKAKNIQYF	TGTGCCAGCAGTTTATCGGGCAGGGGTAGGCATAAGGCCAAAAACATTCAGTACTTC
-	TRBJ1-1	TRBD1	TRBV19	16	CASSIPGQGGRTEAFF	TGTGCCAGTAGTATCCCGGGACAGGGAGGAAGGACTGAAGCTTTCTTT
-	TRBJ2-1	TRBD2	TRBV7-2	16	CASSSRTSGSVVEQFF	TGTGCCAGCAGCTCCCGGACTAGCGGGAGTGTGGTTGAGCAGTTCTTC
-	TRBJ1-1	-	TRBV18	15	CASSQSGGVNTEAFF	TGTGCCAGCTCACAATCGGGGGGGGTTAACACTGAAGCTTTCTTT
-	TRBJ1-4	-	TRBV5-6	18	CASSFSTGYLTTNEKLFF	TGTGCCAGCAGCTTCTCGACGGGTTACCTAACAACTAATGAAAAACTGTTTTTT